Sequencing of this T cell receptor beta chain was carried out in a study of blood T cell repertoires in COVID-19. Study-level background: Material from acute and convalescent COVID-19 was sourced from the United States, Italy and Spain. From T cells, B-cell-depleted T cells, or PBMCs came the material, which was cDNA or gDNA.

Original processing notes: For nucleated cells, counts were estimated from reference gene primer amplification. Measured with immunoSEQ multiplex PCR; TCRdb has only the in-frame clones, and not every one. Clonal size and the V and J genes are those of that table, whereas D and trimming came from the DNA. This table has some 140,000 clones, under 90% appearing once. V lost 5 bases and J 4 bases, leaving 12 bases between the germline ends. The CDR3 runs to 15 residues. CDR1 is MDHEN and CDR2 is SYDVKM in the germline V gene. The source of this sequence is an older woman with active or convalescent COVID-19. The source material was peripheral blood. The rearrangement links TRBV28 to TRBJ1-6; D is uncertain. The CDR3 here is CASSPSMRYNSPLHF. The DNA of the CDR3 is TGTGCCAGCAGTCCCTCGATGAGATATAATTCACCCCTCCACTTT.